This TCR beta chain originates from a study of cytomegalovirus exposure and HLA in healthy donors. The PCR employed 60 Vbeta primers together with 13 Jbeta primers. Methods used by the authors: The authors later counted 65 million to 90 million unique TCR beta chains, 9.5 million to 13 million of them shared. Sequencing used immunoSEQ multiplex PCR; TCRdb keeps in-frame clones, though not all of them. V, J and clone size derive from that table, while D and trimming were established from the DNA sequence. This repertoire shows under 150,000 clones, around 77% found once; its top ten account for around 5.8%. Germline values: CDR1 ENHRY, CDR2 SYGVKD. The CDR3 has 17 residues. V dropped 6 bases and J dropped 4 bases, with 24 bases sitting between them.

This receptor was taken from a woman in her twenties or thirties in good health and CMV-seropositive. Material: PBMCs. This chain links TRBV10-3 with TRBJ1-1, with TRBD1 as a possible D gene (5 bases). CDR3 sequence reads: CAISLGGAVRSVTEAFF. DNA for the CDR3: TGTGCCATCAGCTTAGGAGGGGCAGTGAGGTCGGTCACTGAAGCTTTCTTT.